These 12 T cell receptor beta chains were sequenced from one sample in a study of blood T cell repertoires in COVID-19. The table came from immunoSEQ multiplex PCR; TCRdb's copy has only in-frame clones and leaves some out. Here the sample spans roughly 200,000 clones, roughly 84% being singletons. What was sequenced was peripheral blood. Receptors originate from a woman at least 80 years old with acute or convalescent COVID-19.

J is TRBJ2-2 and V is TRBV12-5; 7 positions agree with TRBD2. Per the germline V gene, CDR1 is LGHNT and CDR2 is FRNRAP. J lost 2 bases, V lost 6 bases, and 3 bases had no gene match. There are 14 residues in the CDR3. Here the CDR3 reads CASGSGANTGELFF. CDR3 bases: TGTGCTAGTGGGAGCGGGGCAAACACCGGGGAGCTGTTTTTT.

The J gene is TRBJ1-4, the V gene TRBV3-1 (or the pseudogene TRBV3-2); 7 bases align to TRBD1. The V gene end was trimmed by 4 bases and the J gene end by 5 bases; junction bases not matched to a gene: 10. In germline, CDR1 is LGHDT, CDR2 YNNKEL (reference sequence). This CDR3 region has 16 residues. In DNA, the CDR3 is TGTGCCAGCAGCCGCCTCCAACAGGGGAACAATGAAAAACTGTTTTTT. Protein product: CASSRLQQGNNEKLFF.

The J gene is TRBJ1-1, the V gene TRBV18; possible D gene TRBD1, 6 bases. There are 15 residues in the CDR3. Germline loops: CDR1 KGHSH, CDR2 LQKENI. V was pared by 0 bases and J by 5 bases, with 13 bases between. CDR3 sequence reads: CASSPPQGIRTEAFF. The CDR3 nucleotides are TGTGCCAGCTCACCACCCCAGGGGATCAGGACTGAAGCTTTCTTT. Full variable domain (remainder filled in from reference TRBV18 and TRBJ1-1): NAGVMQNPRHLVRRRGQEARLRCSPMKGHSHVYWYRQLPEEGLKFMVYLQKENIIDESGMPKERFSAEFPKEGPSILRIQQVVRGDSAAYFCASSPPQGIRTEAFFGQGTRLTVV.

V usage is TRBV4-2 and J usage is TRBJ1-3; 7 positions agree with TRBD1. Germline loops: CDR1 LGHNA, CDR2 YNFKEQ. There are 16 residues in the CDR3. The J segment lost 4 bases and the V segment lost 4 bases, leaving 10 bases of the junction unmatched. CDR3 protein: CASSPEGTGVGNTIYF. As DNA, the CDR3 is TGTGCCAGCAGCCCGGAGGGAACAGGGGTAGGAAACACCATATATTTT.

V usage is TRBV5-1 and J usage is TRBJ1-1; no clear D gene. This CDR3 contains 13 residues. Trimming stripped 6 bases from V and 4 bases from J, with 13 bases between. Germline V gene lookup returns CDR1 SGHRS and CDR2 YFSETQ. The CDR3 bases are TGCGCCAGCACTCCCATACCGGGCACTGAAGCTTTCTTT. Residues: CASTPIPGTEAFF.

The chain joins TRBV13 to TRBJ2-1; possibly TRBD1 for D (5 bases). V lost 5 bases and J 15 bases, leaving 14 bases between the germline ends. Germline V CDR1 and CDR2: PRHDT, FYEKMQ (reference sequence). The CDR3 is made up of 11 amino acids. CDR3 nucleotides: TGTGCCAGCAGCCCAGGGCATCGTCCGTTCTTC. It codes for CASSPGHRPFF.

The chain joins TRBV10-3 to TRBJ1-1, with 9 bases fitting TRBD1. Germline assignment: CDR1 ENHRY and CDR2 SYGVKD. This CDR3 has 14 residues. J gave up 5 bases and V 3 bases, and 4 bases lay outside the gene matches. In DNA form, the CDR3 reads TGTGCCATCAGTGAAATTGGACAGGGGACTGAAGCTTTCTTT. Residues: CAISEIGQGTEAFF.

This chain links TRBV7-2 with TRBJ1-5; tentatively, D is TRBD1 (5 bases). The V gene lost 2 bases and the J gene lost 3 bases, with 14 bases spanning the gap. The germline V gene encodes CDR1 SGHTA and CDR2 FQGNSA. CDR3 length: 16 residues. The CDR3 here is CASSLRTGLINQPQHF. The CDR3 region has the DNA TGTGCCAGCAGCTTACGTACAGGCCTAATCAATCAGCCCCAGCATTTT.

This rearrangement joins TRBV10-3 to TRBJ1-2; 10 bases map to TRBD1. With 8 bases clipped from V and 4 bases from J, the junction kept 7 bases outside the gene matches. Germline V gene lookup returns CDR1 ENHRY and CDR2 SYGVKD. The CDR3 has 14 amino acids. The CDR3 DNA reads TGTGCCATCGCACCCCGGACAGGGGGCTATGGCTACACCTTC. This gives the protein CAIAPRTGGYGYTF.

This sequence joins TRBV7-2 and TRBJ2-5; D ambiguous. Trimming took off 6 bases at V and 1 base at J, with 12 bases between the two ends. The CDR3 runs 14 residues. Germline V lookup: CDR1 SGHTA, CDR2 FQGNSA. The CDR3 region has the DNA TGTGCCAGCAGACCCCTAGGCGGCCAAGAGACCCAGTACTTC. Translated, it gives CASRPLGGQETQYF.

Notes on this clone: Other nucleotide sequences in the sample specify the same CDR3. This chain uses TRBV28 with TRBJ1-1, with 8 bases that match TRBD1. Germline lookup yields CDR1 MDHEN and CDR2 SYDVKM. This CDR3 has 15 residues. With V trimmed by 1 base and J by 1 base, 2 bases remained unmatched. This CDR3 reads CASSLFGTGNTEAFF. The CDR3 DNA reads as TGTGCCAGCAGTTTATTCGGGACAGGGAACACTGAAGCTTTCTTT.

The chain joins TRBV5-1 to TRBJ2-1; 9 bases fit TRBD2. The germline V gene encodes CDR1 SGHRS and CDR2 YFSETQ. The CDR3 is made up of 15 amino acids. V was clipped by 1 base and J by 7 bases; unmatched bases: 6. The DNA of the CDR3 is TGCGCCAGCAGCTTGTTGGGGACTAGCCGTAATGAGCAGTTCTTC. It yields the protein CASSLLGTSRNEQFF.